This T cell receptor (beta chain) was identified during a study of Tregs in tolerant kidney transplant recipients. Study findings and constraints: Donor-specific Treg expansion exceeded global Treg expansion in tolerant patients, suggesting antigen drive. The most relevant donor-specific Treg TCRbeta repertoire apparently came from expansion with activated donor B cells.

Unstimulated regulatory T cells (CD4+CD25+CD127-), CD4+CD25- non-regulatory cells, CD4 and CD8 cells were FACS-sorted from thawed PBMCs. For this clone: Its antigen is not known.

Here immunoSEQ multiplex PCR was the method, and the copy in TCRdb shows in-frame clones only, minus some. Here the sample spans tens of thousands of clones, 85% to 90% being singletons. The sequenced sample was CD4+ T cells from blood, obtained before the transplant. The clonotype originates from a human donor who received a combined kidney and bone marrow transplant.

CDR3 coding DNA: TGCGCCAGCGATCCTGGCGTACTAGGAGGGACGTTATTAGAGCAGTTCTTC. Translation: CASDPGVLGGTLLEQFF. The chain uses TRBV5-1 and TRBJ2-1, with D perhaps matching TRBD2 (6 bases). The CDR3 contains 17 residues. In germline, CDR1 is SGHRS, CDR2 YFSETQ. The V and J ends lost 7 bases and 10 bases respectively, with 30 bases between them.